This TCR beta chain is from a study of spatial heterogeneity in lung cancer (dated by TCRdb to about 2019). Background for the entire study: Beta-chain transcripts were consistently detected in greater numbers than alpha-chain transcripts, which likely reflected higher beta-chain transcript abundance. At surgery, both alpha and beta chains were TCR-sequenced in some 220 tumor regions, fewer than 65 matched nontumor lung samples and just over 55 PBMC samples. TCR transcript counts in tumor regions correlated strongly with a T cell transcriptional module score from matched bulk RNA-seq. In the raw uncorrected reads, each unique combination of TCR and UMI appeared more than ten times on average. Nonsynonymous mutation counts, determined by whole-exome sequencing of tumor tissue, were related to features of the TCR repertoire. The study quantitatively compared TCR alpha and beta repertoires across multiple tumor regions, matched nontumor lung and blood in non-small cell lung cancer.

The library came from 5' RACE. The data were produced on a NextSeq 500. The TCR library protocol attached a unique molecular identifier to each TCR cDNA molecule to allow correction of PCR and sequencing errors. In the authors' own workflow: Decombinator tools were used for TCR identification, UMI-based error correction and CDR3 extraction. Expanded TCRs were defined as those above a frequency of 2 per 1,000, corresponding to the top 1% of the tumor frequency distribution. Expanded tumor TCRs were classed as regional if statistically deemed absent (corrected P<0.05) from at least one tumor region, otherwise ubiquitous. Renyi diversity was calculated using the R vegan package after each repertoire was subsampled 100 times to 5,000 TCRs. CDR3 similarity networks were built from amino acid triplet string-kernel similarity, with CDR3s being connected when pairwise similarity was above 0.82. Through fastp at Q25 and MiXCR, TCRdb rebuilt clones from the public reads, retaining in-frame beta chains. Rows with a matching CDR3 protein are joined into one entry that keeps the most common DNA and genes. V and J calls and clone size were set by TCRdb, not the authors. The sample records about 9,500 distinct CDR3 sequences, roughly an eighth of which are singletons. 13% to 15% of the sample belongs to the ten largest clones.

Taken with the paper, the label for time point translates to: sample taken at primary tumor resection. The donors were approximately 70 patients from the lung TRACERx cohort who had early-stage, untreated non-small cell lung cancer. TCR sequencing used whole RNA extracted from tumor and nontumor lung tissue, or from cryopreserved PBMC samples, without cell sorting. Patients were selected for TCR sequencing only if sufficient RNA was available from at least two tumor regions. Tumor and adjacent nontumor lung specimens were reviewed by a lung pathologist before selection. Points the paper makes about the study in general: A correlation was observed between the number of expanded intratumoral alpha and beta TCRs and the tumor nonsynonymous mutation count. TCR-seq was estimated to cover only roughly 7% of tumor T cells for alpha chains and around 13% for beta chains. Counts of ubiquitous and regional expanded TCRs were found to correlate with counts of ubiquitous and regional nonsynonymous mutations, respectively. Additional single-cell paired TCR alpha and beta sequencing was considered necessary to confirm, at a functional level, the hypothesis that regional TCRs recognize regional mutations.

There are many counts of this clonotype. The antigen it binds to is not known. No quality values exist for individual bases; no much larger clone is one base distant. A library prepared for alpha chains yielded this beta chain as an off-target read; its size is of little meaning. Sequences were derived from lung tumor tissue, sampled at surgery. This clonotype was sampled from a male donor with early-stage non-small cell lung cancer.

The CDR3 sequence is CASSFWVGQDEETQYF. The DNA sequence is given as TGTGCCAGCAGCTTTTGGGTAGGGCAGGATGAAGAGACCCAGTACTTC. The chain uses TRBV7-8 and TRBJ2-5; a confident D gene designation cannot be given. The cysteine opens and the phenylalanine closes a CDR3 of 16 amino acids. Left in the record is the CDR3 DNA by itself, 48 bases read in frame from the first base. CDR1 and CDR2 (SGHVS, FQNEAQ) derive from the germline V gene. V is shortened by 3 bases, J by 3 bases, and the region joining them spans 17 bases.